Here is one T cell receptor beta chain with its context. The antigen is unknown. V shed 1 base, J shed 3 bases, and the junction held 3 bases outside the gene matches. Per germline, CDR1 SGHNT and CDR2 YYREEE (reference sequence). The CDR3 is 14 amino acids. This cohort consisted of healthy bone marrow donors. The sample is drawn from a study of cytomegalovirus exposure and HLA in healthy donors. The study, taken as a whole, reports: Several top significant clusters appeared, in a later analysis, to be linked to common viral pathogens. Reported results showed that the classifier diagnosed cytomegalovirus status with high specificity and sensitivity.

With 60 Vbeta and 13 Jbeta primers, the PCR was carried out. TCRdb's copy holds only in-frame clones and misses some; the assay was immunoSEQ multiplex PCR. The sample consists of more than 95,000 clones, about four fifths of them appearing once. J is TRBJ2-7 and V is TRBV5-4; TRBD2 matches at 8 bases. The source material was PBMCs. The TCR was taken from a woman aged 40-49 years in good health and CMV-seropositive. The CDR3 loop is CASSLWTSSYEQYF. DNA for the CDR3: TGTGCCAGCAGCTTGTGGACTAGCAGCTACGAGCAGTACTTC.